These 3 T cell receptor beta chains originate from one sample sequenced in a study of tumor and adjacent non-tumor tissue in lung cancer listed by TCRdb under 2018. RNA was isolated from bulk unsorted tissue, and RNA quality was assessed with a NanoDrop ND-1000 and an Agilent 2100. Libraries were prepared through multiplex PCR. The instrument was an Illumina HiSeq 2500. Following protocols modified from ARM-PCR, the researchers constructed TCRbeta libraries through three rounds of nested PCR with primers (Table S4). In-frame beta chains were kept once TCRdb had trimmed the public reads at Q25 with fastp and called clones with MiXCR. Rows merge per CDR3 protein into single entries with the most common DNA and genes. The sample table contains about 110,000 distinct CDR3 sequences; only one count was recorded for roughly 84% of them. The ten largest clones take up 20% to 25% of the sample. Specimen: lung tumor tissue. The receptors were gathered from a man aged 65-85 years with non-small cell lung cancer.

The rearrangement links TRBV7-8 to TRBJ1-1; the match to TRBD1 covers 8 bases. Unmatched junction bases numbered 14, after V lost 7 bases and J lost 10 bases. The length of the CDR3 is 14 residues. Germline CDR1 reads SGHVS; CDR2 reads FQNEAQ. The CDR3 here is CASTQGARNIGAFF. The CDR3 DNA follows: TGTGCCAGCACCCAGGGGGCTCGTAACATTGGAGCTTTCTTT.

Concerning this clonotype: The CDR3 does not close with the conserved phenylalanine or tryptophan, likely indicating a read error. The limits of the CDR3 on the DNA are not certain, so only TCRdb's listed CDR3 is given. The CDR3 reads CAVGRKLADSYEQYI. This chain connects TRBV6-5 to TRBJ2-7; the table's D call of TRBD2 was not tested on the DNA. Germline CDR1 and CDR2: MNHEY and SVGAGI. Including both end residues, the CDR3 is 15 amino acids long.

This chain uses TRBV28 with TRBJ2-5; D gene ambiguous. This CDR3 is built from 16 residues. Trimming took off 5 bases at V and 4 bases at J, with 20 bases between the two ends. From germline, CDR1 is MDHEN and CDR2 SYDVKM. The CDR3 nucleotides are TGTGCCAGCAGTAGAACCGGGTCCCCCGAGCGAGAGACCCAGTACTTC. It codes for CASSRTGSPERETQYF.